This TCR beta chain was recorded in a study of CD8 T cells in Susac syndrome (dated by TCRdb to the late 2010s). Regarding the study in general: The study used repertoire sequencing to test whether antigen drove CD8+ T cell activation and differentiation in Susac syndrome. Clonality of the CD8+ T cell repertoire was compared between around 13 healthy donors, about 14 Susac syndrome patients and about 15 multiple sclerosis patients. Broad study findings and their caveats: The TCR sequencing and HLA analysis was acknowledged to have included a relatively small number of individuals.

Counted from cysteine to phenylalanine, this CDR3 has 15 amino acids. Kept here is only the CDR3 DNA, which spans 45 bases and is read in frame from base 1. A distance of 13 bases separates the germline ends of V and J, which lose 3 bases and 1 base respectively. CDR1 and CDR2, per the germline V gene, are ENHRY and SYGVKD. High-throughput TCR beta sequencing profiled peripheral blood CD8+ and CD4+ T cells from healthy donors, Susac syndrome patients and multiple sclerosis patients. Multiple sclerosis controls were treatment-naive patients with stable or active relapsing-remitting disease fulfilling revised McDonald criteria. Bulk CD8+ and CD4+ T cells were purified magnetically by negative isolation, whereas CD8+ TEMRA cells were enriched by FACS. Blood was drawn into EDTA tubes, processed within 24 hours, and PBMCs were isolated by density gradient centrifugation. PBMCs intended for TCR sequencing were frozen in liquid nitrogen and were later thawed in a 37 degrees C water bath. Purity of sorted or isolated CD4+, CD8+ and CD8+ TEMRA cells was at least 90%.

RNA was extracted using the RNeasy kit, and roughly 0.45 to 1 microgram was reverse transcribed with random hexamers. The immunoSEQ multiplex PCR assay, which covers 54 Vbeta and 13 Jbeta segments, was used to amplify TCR beta CDR3 regions. PCR amplification bias was corrected using a synthetic template baseline for primer optimization and computational correction. Regarding the original processing steps: Reads were annotated to V, D and J genes per IMGT and analyzed with immunoSEQ Analyzer, keeping only productive sequences. Clonality was calculated as one minus the Shannon entropy normalized by log2 of the number of productive unique sequences. Public and private clones were assessed among the 100 most prevalent clones of each patient and control. Clones were defined as Susac-specific if absent from the healthy and MS cohorts, from some 1,000 published viral clones and from other ImmuneACCESS disease sequences. The public reads were quality trimmed at Q25 with fastp and then assembled into clones with MiXCR by TCRdb, keeping productive beta chains. Every CDR3 protein is listed once, alongside the most common genes and DNA of its rows. The V and J calls and clone size come from TCRdb's table, not from the authors' own analysis. Counted in this sample were 250,000 to 300,000 distinct CDR3 sequences; roughly 85% of them appeared once. The top ten constitute roughly 0.21% of the sample.

A note on this clonotype: It lacks a known antigen. One base away there is no much larger clone; base qualities are not given.

The sequenced sample was CD8+ T cells from PBMCs. Recombination connected TRBV10-3 to TRBJ2-7, with a tentative D gene TRBD2 over 6 matching bases. This clonotype originated in a human donor with multiple sclerosis. The CDR3 in this case is CAISDPTRGSYEQYF. The sequenced DNA: TGTGCCATCAGTGATCCTACCCGGGGGTCCTACGAGCAGTACTTC.